This T cell receptor beta chain was identified during a study of T cell repertoires in cytomegalovirus infection. Study information: CMV epitopes in the study were HLA-C-restricted (recently identified) and HLA-B-restricted (well studied). The public TCR beta signatures pointed to both CMV infection and matching HLA type. Study results and limitations: Across the ex vivo response, the dominant clonotypes were HLA-C-restricted CMV-specific TCR beta clonotypes.

Germline lookup yields CDR1 SGDLS and CDR2 YYNGEE. With 0 bases removed from V and 5 bases from J, the gap between germline ends came to 14 bases. The CDR3 extends over 15 amino acids. In TCRdb, the reads were re-called with MiXCR into one record per CDR3 protein. This table has around 900,000 distinct CDR3 sequences, approximately 31% appearing once. This clonotype was detected only a few times. Its antigen is currently unknown. This clonotype originated in a human donor in good health (CMV status not recorded). Some clones in this sample may be carry-over from other donors' samples. The material sequenced was cultured CD8+ T cells from PBMCs, taken from culture after CMV antigen stimulation. V and J are TRBV9 and TRBJ1-2; a weak D match, TRBD1 (6 bases). The CDR3 sequence is CASSVDPGVHYGYTF. The CDR3 bases are TGTGCCAGCAGCGTAGATCCAGGGGTTCATTATGGCTACACCTTC.